The clone carrying this T cell receptor (beta chain) was found once. This CDR3 has 12 residues. The ends lost 7 bases at V and 3 bases at J; junction bases unmatched: 1. From germline, CDR1 is LNHDA and CDR2 SQIVND (reference sequence). This entry is derived from a study of T cell responses to AZD1222 COVID-19 vaccine. Repertoires were generated with immunoSEQ multiplex PCR, while TCRdb's copy carries only in-frame clones and drops some. The sample carries approximately 140,000 clones, about 93% recorded once. The genes are TRBV19 and TRBJ2-3, with 7 bases matching TRBD2. The sample here was peripheral blood, taken on day 0 of AZD1222 vaccination. This TCR came from an adult in good health. CDR3 sequence reads: CASKGGTDTQYF. The CDR3, as DNA: TGTGCCAGTAAGGGAGGGACAGATACGCAGTATTTT. Supplemented by reference TRBV19 and TRBJ2-3, the full variable domain reads DGGITQSPKYLFRKEGQNVTLSCEQNLNHDAMYWYRQDPGQGLRLIYYSQIVNDFQKGDIAEGYSVSREKKESFPLTVTSAQKNPTAFYLCASKGGTDTQYFGPGTRLTVL.